This is a list of T cell receptor beta chains from one sample in a study of shared clonotypes between healthy human individuals. Repertoires were generated with immunoSEQ multiplex PCR, while TCRdb's copy carries only in-frame clones and drops some. The sample lists about 2.4 million clones; approximately 94% were seen once. Specimen: naive CD4+ T cells from PBMCs. The receptor set was obtained from a man younger than 30 in good health. Some clones in this sample may be carry-over from other donors' samples. The CDR3 runs from the conserved cysteine through the conserved F or W. The D gene is left open where the match is weak. Clone size, where shown, is once, few, many, or a class for clones that have expanded.

j_call	clone_size	v_call	cdr3_length	d_call	cdr3_nt	cdr3_aa
TRBJ1-5	once	TRBV19	18	NA	TGTGCCAGTAGTATAGGCCTTTTGGGGAAAGGGGCAAATCAGCCCCAGCATTTT	CASSIGLLGKGANQPQHF
TRBJ1-1	NA	TRBV9	15	TRBD1	TGTGCCAGCAGCGCCCTAGACAGGGAGAACACTGAAGCTTTCTTT	CASSALDRENTEAFF
TRBJ2-3	once	TRBV19	16	TRBD1	TGTGCCAGTAGTATTGGCGGGACAGGACTCACAGATACGCAGTATTTT	CASSIGGTGLTDTQYF
TRBJ2-5	NA	TRBV4-1	17	TRBD2	TGCGCCAGCAGCCAAGGGGTTTCGGGACTACCTCGGGAGACCCAGTACTTC	CASSQGVSGLPRETQYF
TRBJ2-3	NA	TRBV30	14	NA	TGTGCCTGGAGTGTACAAGCGGTCCCAGATACGCAGTATTTT	CAWSVQAVPDTQYF
TRBJ2-5	NA	TRBV28	17	NA	TGTGCCAGCAGCCGCCCGGCGGGCGGAAGGTTTCGGGAGACCCAGTACTTC	CASSRPAGGRFRETQYF
TRBJ2-3	NA	TRBV7-3	15	TRBD2	TGTGCCAGCAGCTTAATGAGCGGGAGTATAGATACGCAGTATTTT	CASSLMSGSIDTQYF
TRBJ1-1	NA	TRBV4-3	15	TRBD1	TGCGCCAGCAGCCAAGGAACAGGGGGTTTGACTGAAGCTTTCTTT	CASSQGTGGLTEAFF
TRBJ2-7	NA	TRBV7-2	14	NA	TGTGCCAGCACCCCTCGGTACAGGAGCTACGAGCAGTACTTC	CASTPRYRSYEQYF
TRBJ2-1	NA	TRBV28	15	TRBD2	TGTGCCAGCAGTGCAGGGACTAGCGGGAGCAATGAGCAGTTCTTC	CASSAGTSGSNEQFF
TRBJ2-3	NA	TRBV30	15	NA	TGTGCCTGGAGTGTCGGCTCCCGTCGCGCAGATACGCAGTATTTT	CAWSVGSRRADTQYF
TRBJ2-1	NA	TRBV9	16	NA	TGTGCCAGCAGCGCCCTCAGGTGGTCCTCCTACAATGAGCAGTTCTTC	CASSALRWSSYNEQFF
TRBJ2-6	NA	TRBV4-1	19	NA	TGCGCCAGCAGCCAAGCCCCCCTAGCTGTTCACTCTGGGGCCAACGTCCTGACTTTC	CASSQAPLAVHSGANVLTF
TRBJ2-1	NA	TRBV4-1	17	TRBD2	TGCGCCAGCAGCCAAGTTGGGCGGGAGAAGGTCTACAATGAGCAGTTCTTC	CASSQVGREKVYNEQFF
TRBJ1-1	NA	TRBV2	13	NA	TGTGCCAGCAGTCCCCTGGGGGCGTTCGAAGCTTTCTTT	CASSPLGAFEAFF
TRBJ2-5	NA	TRBV15	12	NA	TGTGCCCCCAGCCGGGACGGGGAGACCCAGTACTTC	CAPSRDGETQYF
TRBJ1-5	NA	TRBV2	13	NA	TGTGCCAGCAGTGGGGAGGAGGTTCAGCCCCAGCATTTT	CASSGEEVQPQHF
TRBJ2-3	NA	TRBV9	15	TRBD2	TGTGCCAGCAGCCCCGGGGGAGGGCCCACAGATACGCAGTATTTT	CASSPGGGPTDTQYF
TRBJ1-3	NA	TRBV6-5	15	NA	TGTGCACTTCTCACGGGGCAGGGCTCTGGAAACACCATATATTTT	CALLTGQGSGNTIYF
TRBJ2-2	NA	TRBV5-1	15	TRBD1	TGCGCCAGCAGCTTGGGGACAGGGAAACACGGGGAGCTGTTTTTT	CASSLGTGKHGELFF
TRBJ2-5	NA	TRBV5-6	16	NA	TGTGCCAGCAGCACACCAGGACATACCCGCACAGAGACCCAGTACTTC	CASSTPGHTRTETQYF
TRBJ1-2	NA	TRBV9	14	TRBD1	TGTGCCAGCAGCGCGACAGGGAGTAACTATGGCTACACCTTC	CASSATGSNYGYTF
TRBJ2-7	NA	TRBV28	16	NA	TGTGCCAGCAGTTTGGCCTCTTTGGACAGTCCCTACGAGCAGTACTTC	CASSLASLDSPYEQYF
TRBJ2-5	NA	TRBV30	11	NA	TGTGCCTGGAGTGTACAGAGGGACCAGTACTTC	CAWSVQRDQYF
TRBJ2-5	once	TRBV18	14	NA	TGTGCCAGCTCACCACAACGGTCTAGTGAGACCCAGTACTTC	CASSPQRSSETQYF
TRBJ2-5	NA	TRBV5-1	13	TRBD2	TGCGCCAGCACTAGCGGGAGGGGGGAGACCCAGTACTTC	CASTSGRGETQYF
TRBJ2-3	NA	TRBV6-1	15	TRBD1	TGTGCCAGCAGTGAAAGGACAGGGGGCTTGGATACGCAGTATTTT	CASSERTGGLDTQYF
TRBJ2-2	NA	TRBV29-1	15	TRBD1	TGCAGCGTACTACGACAGGGGGCTAACACCGGGGAGCTGTTTTTT	CSVLRQGANTGELFF
TRBJ2-7	NA	TRBV5-6	15	TRBD2	TGTGCCAGCAGCTTGGGACTAGCGGGAGGGCGCGAGCAGTACTTC	CASSLGLAGGREQYF
TRBJ2-3	NA	TRBV19	17	TRBD1	TGTGCCAGTAGCCTTCCGGGACAGGGGGCGCTGGCAGATACGCAGTATTTT	CASSLPGQGALADTQYF
TRBJ1-4	NA	TRBV5-1	14	NA	TGCGCCAGCAGCCCGGTCGGCTTTAATGAAAAACTGTTTTTT	CASSPVGFNEKLFF
TRBJ2-1	NA	TRBV5-1	16	NA	TGCGCCAGCAGCTTGGGGTCCCTGAGCTCCTACAATGAGCAGTTCTTC	CASSLGSLSSYNEQFF
TRBJ1-2	NA	TRBV5-1	16	TRBD1	TGCGCCAGCAGCTTGGTGCCCGGGGACAGGGCTGGTGGCTACACCTTC	CASSLVPGDRAGGYTF
TRBJ2-1	once	TRBV5-1	15	TRBD2	TGCGCCAGCAGCATAGGACTAGCGGATGTGGCTGAGCAGTTCTTC	CASSIGLADVAEQFF
TRBJ2-1	NA	TRBV6-1	18	NA	TGTGCCAGCAGTGAATATCACGCCACCCACTCCTGGGGCAATGAGCAGTTCTTC	CASSEYHATHSWGNEQFF
TRBJ2-2	NA	TRBV11-2	15	NA	TGTGCCAGCAGCTTACTGCCGACGAACACCGGGGAGCTGTTTTTT	CASSLLPTNTGELFF
TRBJ1-1	NA	TRBV5-5	13	NA	TGTGCCAGCAGCTCAAAGCCAGGCACTGAAGCTTTCTTT	CASSSKPGTEAFF
TRBJ1-2	few	TRBV18	13	NA	TGTGCCAGCTCACCCGCCGGGGTCAATGGCTACACCTTC	CASSPAGVNGYTF
TRBJ1-3	NA	TRBV25-1	16	NA	TGTGCCAGCAGTGAATTAGGGGGGGCTGATGGAAACACCATATATTTT	CASSELGGADGNTIYF
TRBJ2-7	NA	TRBV5-8	12	NA	TGTGCCAGCAGCTTCGGTGTGGTCGAGCAGTACTTC	CASSFGVVEQYF
TRBJ2-7	NA	TRBV5-3	16	NA	TGTGCCAGAAGGAACCGACCGGGACTTGCCTCCTACGAGCAGTACTTC	CARRNRPGLASYEQYF
TRBJ2-2	NA	TRBV19	15	NA	TGTGCCAGTAACCGAAAGTGGGTCCACACCGGGGAGCTGTTTTTT	CASNRKWVHTGELFF
TRBJ1-2	NA	TRBV4-2	12	NA	TGTGCCAGCAGCCCCAGTAACTATGGCTACACCTTC	CASSPSNYGYTF
TRBJ2-1	NA	TRBV27	16	TRBD2	TGTGCCAGCAGTTTATCGTTTCCGGGACTAGAGATTGAGCAGTTCTTC	CASSLSFPGLEIEQFF
TRBJ2-2	NA	TRBV11-3	14	NA	TGTGCCAGCAGCTTAGAGCTGAACACCGGGGAGCTGTTTTTT	CASSLELNTGELFF
TRBJ2-5	NA	TRBV7-9	13	TRBD2	TGTGCCAGCAGCCCCCTAGCGGCAGAGACCCAGTACTTC	CASSPLAAETQYF
TRBJ1-6	NA	TRBV27	12	NA	TGTGCCAGCAGTTTCCGGCGGTCCCCCCTCCACTTT	CASSFRRSPLHF